The 21 T cell receptor beta chains below come from one sample, sequenced in a study of PD-1 blockade in classical Hodgkin lymphoma. The repertoire was sequenced with immunoSEQ multiplex PCR; TCRdb's copy has only in-frame clones and lacks some. In the table there are under 45,000 clones, roughly 70% of which are singletons. Autologous stem cell transplantation was followed by relapse in every patient, and brentuximab vedotin exposure varied. The sequences come from peripheral blood mononuclear cells (PBMCs), collected at baseline. The receptors here all came from a human donor with classical Hodgkin lymphoma.

This chain uses TRBV7-2 with TRBJ2-1, with a possible D match to TRBD1 (5 bases). Between the trimmed V and J ends, which lost 1 base and 3 bases, there was a span of 10 bases. The V gene's germline CDR1 is SGHTA and CDR2 FQGNSA. This CDR3 is 15 amino acids long. In DNA form, the CDR3 reads TGTGCCAGCAGCTTAGGTGCAGGGATCTACAATGAGCAGTTCTTC. It specifies CASSLGAGIYNEQFF.

The chain joins TRBV29-1 to TRBJ2-7; D is possibly TRBD1 (6 bases). The CDR3 totals 11 residues. The V gene's germline CDR1 is SQVTM and CDR2 ANQGSEA. Trimming shortened V by 4 bases and J by 7 bases, and 11 bases separated the two germline ends. The DNA for the CDR3 is TGCAGCGTTGTTAATCAGGGGGAGCAGTACTTC. It specifies CSVVNQGEQYF.

The chain carries TRBV6-5 and TRBJ1-4, with D uncertain. CDR3 length: 13 amino acids. Deletions cut 6 bases from V and 5 bases from J, with 10 bases between. Germline values: CDR1 MNHEY, CDR2 SVGAGI. The CDR3 reads CASSPPANEKLFF. CDR3 nucleotides: TGTGCCAGCAGCCCTCCAGCCAATGAAAAACTGTTTTTT.

The chain recombines TRBV6-5 with TRBJ1-2; possible D gene TRBD1, 5 bases. Germline-derived CDR1 and CDR2 are MNHEY and SVGAGI. The CDR3 loop spans 13 amino acids. The germline V and J ends were trimmed by 6 bases and 8 bases, with 16 bases remaining between them. CDR3 DNA: TGTGCCAGCAGGCCCGGGGCCCCGGGGGGCTACACCTTC. This sequence encodes CASRPGAPGGYTF.

The gene calls are TRBV7-3 and TRBJ1-3, with D unresolved. From germline, CDR1 is SGHTA and CDR2 FQGTGA. Trimming took off 3 bases at V and 4 bases at J, with 7 bases between the two ends. The CDR3 extends over 13 amino acids. The CDR3 sequence: CASSLGYGNTIYF. CDR3 in DNA: TGTGCCAGCAGCTTGGGTTACGGAAACACCATATATTTT.

V gene TRBV30 combines with J gene TRBJ2-1; D is possibly TRBD2 (6 bases). Germline CDR1 GTSNPN, CDR2 SVGIG (reference sequence). Deletions cut 0 bases from V and 6 bases from J, with 9 bases between. This CDR3 region has 13 residues. This CDR3 is CAWSVRGSNEQFF. For the CDR3, the DNA is TGTGCCTGGAGTGTACGGGGGTCCAATGAGCAGTTCTTC.

This clone was seen a few times. The V call is TRBV28, the J call TRBJ2-7, with 10 bases lining up with TRBD1. CDR3 size: 13 residues. The germline V gene encodes CDR1 MDHEN and CDR2 SYDVKM. The V segment lost 8 bases and the J segment 3 bases; nucleotides outside the gene matches: 4. For the CDR3, the DNA is TGTGCCAGCGCCCGGACAGGGGGCTACGAGCAGTACTTC. Residues: CASARTGGYEQYF.

The V call is TRBV28, the J call TRBJ2-2; D gene ambiguous. The CDR3 consists of 16 residues. V lost 3 bases and J lost 2, with 13 bases in between. CDR1 MDHEN and CDR2 SYDVKM come from the germline V gene. The CDR3 loop reads CASSFPRDTNTGELFF. In DNA, the CDR3 is TGTGCCAGCAGTTTCCCTCGTGACACCAACACCGGGGAGCTGTTTTTT.

The genes are TRBV12-2 and TRBJ2-1; no DNA check was done on the table's D call, TRBD2. TRBV12-2 is a pseudogene segment. The CDR3 extends over 12 amino acids. CDR3 sequence (DNA): TGTGCAAGTCGCACCCCTAGCGGTGAGCAGTTCTTC. This encodes CASRTPSGEQFF.

This clone was seen once. The rearrangement uses TRBV30 and TRBJ2-1, with no clear D. V was shortened by 3 bases and J by 5 bases, with 14 bases between the two germline ends. The CDR3 totals 14 residues. Germline lookup yields CDR1 GTSNPN and CDR2 SVGIG (reference sequence). The CDR3 bases are TGTGCCTGGAGCTTTGGAGTGGCCCACAATGAGCAGTTCTTC. It translates to CAWSFGVAHNEQFF. Full variable domain (remainder filled in from reference TRBV30 and TRBJ2-1): SQTIHQWPATLVQPVGSPLSLECTVEGTSNPNLYWYRQAAGRGLQLLFYSVGIGQISSEVPQNLSASRPQDRQFILSSKKLLLSDSGFYLCAWSFGVAHNEQFFGPGTRLTVL.

This clone was counted only a few times. The genes are TRBV4-1 and TRBJ2-5; no clear D. The CDR3 is made up of 18 amino acids. Trimming pared 0 bases from V and 2 bases from J, leaving 19 bases between. CDR1 and CDR2 (germline): MGHRA, YSYEKL. This CDR3 is CASSQEGTASAEQETQYF. CDR3 bases: TGCGCCAGCAGCCAAGAGGGCACAGCCTCGGCGGAGCAAGAGACCCAGTACTTC.

The CDR3 nucleotides are TGTGCCAGCAGCTCCGGGGGAGGAGAGATGAACACTGAAGCTTTCTTT. Protein product: CASSSGGGEMNTEAFF. The chain couples TRBV7-6 to TRBJ1-1; possibly TRBD1 for D (5 bases). Germline CDR1 and CDR2: SGHVS and FNYEAQ. Trimming took off 4 bases at V and 0 bases at J, with 15 bases between the two ends. The CDR3 totals 16 residues.

V is TRBV7-9 and J is TRBJ1-4; D might be TRBD1 (6 bases). Germline CDR1 is SEHNR and CDR2 is FQNEAQ (reference sequence). Trimming cost V 6 bases and J 8 bases, with 13 bases left between them. CDR3 length: 13 residues. CDR3 sequence: CASRGGQSEKLFF. CDR3 nucleotide sequence: TGTGCCAGCAGGGGTGGACAGAGCGAAAAACTGTTTTTT.

The V call is TRBV6-6, the J call TRBJ2-5, with TRBD1 matching over 7 bases. TRBJ2-7 matches the DNA end more closely, so the J call is doubtful. This CDR3 spans 13 amino acids. Germline values: CDR1 MNHNY, CDR2 SVGAGI (reference sequence). CDR3 in amino acids: CASSPRQGYEQYF. The CDR3 region has the DNA TGTGCCAGCAGCCCGCGACAGGGATACGAGCAGTACTTC.

The chain recombines TRBV27 with TRBJ2-7; D may be TRBD1 (6 bases). Germline assignment: CDR1 MNHEY and CDR2 SMNVEV (reference sequence). V was clipped by 7 bases and J by 0 bases, with 16 bases between them. This CDR3 is 15 amino acids long. The CDR3 DNA sequence: TGTGCCAGCACGTCCCTGGACAGTTACTCCTACGAGCAGTACTTC. Encoded protein: CASTSLDSYSYEQYF.

The chain is built from TRBV6-6 and TRBJ2-7, with D uncertain. V was shortened by 4 bases and J by 3 bases, with 16 bases between the two germline ends. The germline V gene has CDR1 MNHNY and CDR2 SVGAGI (reference sequence). CDR3 length equals 15 residues. The CDR3 bases are TGTGCCAGCAGTTTGCGGTACCCTACGATCTACGAGCAGTACTTC. It translates to CASSLRYPTIYEQYF.

V usage is TRBV7-2 and J usage is TRBJ1-1; possible D gene TRBD1, 6 bases. The length of the CDR3 is 16 residues. Trimming took 3 bases from V and 0 from J, leaving 14 bases between them. The germline V gene has CDR1 SGHTA and CDR2 FQGNSA. The CDR3 nucleotides are TGTGCCAGCAGCTTGGGGCAGGGACATGTGAACACTGAAGCTTTCTTT. Translation: CASSLGQGHVNTEAFF.

This clone is judged medium-sized. This chain uses TRBV5-1 with TRBJ1-5; D is unclear. The V gene's germline CDR1 is SGHRS and CDR2 YFSETQ. The CDR3 has 15 amino acids. V was clipped by 0 bases and J by 4 bases, with 11 bases between them. CDR3 amino acids: CASSLAWGTNQPQHF. DNA of the CDR3: TGCGCCAGCAGCTTGGCTTGGGGTACTAATCAGCCCCAGCATTTT.

This sequence joins TRBV19 and TRBJ2-2; TRBD2 matches at 10 bases. V lost 3 bases, J lost 10 bases, and 5 bases stayed unmatched. This CDR3 comprises 14 residues. Germline lookup yields CDR1 LNHDA and CDR2 SQIVND (reference sequence). Here the CDR3 reads CASSIGGLAVELFF. For the CDR3, the DNA is TGTGCCAGTAGTATCGGAGGACTAGCGGTGGAGCTGTTTTTT.

V usage is TRBV2 and J usage is TRBJ1-5, with TRBD1 as a possible D gene (6 bases). V lost 7 bases, J lost 0 bases, and 16 bases lay in between. The germline V gene encodes CDR1 SNHLY and CDR2 FYNNEI. The CDR3 spans 16 residues. The CDR3 DNA reads TGTGCCAGCACTTGGACAGACCCTAATAGCAATCAGCCCCAGCATTTT. It codes for CASTWTDPNSNQPQHF.

This clone was seen just once. The gene calls are TRBV2 and TRBJ1-1, with D perhaps TRBD1 (5 bases). With 7 bases removed from V and 0 bases from J, the gap between germline ends came to 9 bases. The germline V gene has CDR1 SNHLY and CDR2 FYNNEI. The CDR3 contains 13 residues. CDR3 in amino acids: CASNIGVNTEAFF. CDR3 nucleotides: TGTGCCAGCAATATAGGGGTGAACACTGAAGCTTTCTTT.